A selection of T cell receptor beta chains follows, all from one sample in a study of blood T cell repertoires in COVID-19. This table comes from immunoSEQ multiplex PCR, and its TCRdb copy is limited to in-frame clones, with some not included. The sample includes under 130,000 clones, more than 75% of them seen just once. Sequencing was carried out using peripheral blood. The receptors come from a human donor in a cohort sampled during active COVID-19. The conserved cysteine and the conserved F or W are not part of the CDR3 here. Each record gives: J gene, clone size, V gene, CDR3 protein. Size tells how often a clone was seen (once, few, many) or the class of an expanded clone, and some rows leave it out.

TRBJ2-1 | NA | TRBV19 | ASSIGQGPVNEQF
TRBJ1-6 | NA | TRBV7-9 | ASSLGRQGFRSPLH
TRBJ2-5 | NA | TRBV24-1 | ATSDLATGALEETQY
TRBJ2-3 | NA | TRBV4-1 | ASSQKAGTSGHTTDTQY
TRBJ2-1 | NA | TRBV19 | ASSVSGSSYNEQF
TRBJ2-7 | once | TRBV9 | ASSAYTGLAGNEQY
TRBJ1-4 | NA | TRBV5-1 | ASSLGTGWTNEKLF
TRBJ1-1 | NA | TRBV6-1 | ASSEDRGPF
TRBJ2-2 | NA | TRBV19 | ASRNTGTGTWGELF
TRBJ2-4 | once | TRBV7-8 | ASSVTGGVGNIQY
TRBJ1-4 | NA | TRBV24-1 | ATSTGEKLF
TRBJ2-1 | NA | TRBV9 | ASSSAGGPRNEQF